This T cell receptor (beta chain) originates from a study of blood T cell repertoires in COVID-19. About the research overall: PBMCs, B-cell-depleted T cells, or T cells were the source of the cDNA or gDNA that made up the material.

Methods used by the authors: It was from reference gene primer amplification that nucleated cell counts were estimated. Profiled with immunoSEQ multiplex PCR; TCRdb holds only in-frame clones, not every one. V and J calls and clone size are those listed in that table; D and trimming were worked out from the DNA. The profile shows around 230,000 clones, just over 85% of them singletons. Clinical history as reported by participants underpinned cohort assignment. There are a few counts of this clone. Germline assignment: CDR1 SGHRS and CDR2 YFSETQ. This CDR3 comprises 14 residues. V lost 0 bases to trimming and J lost 4 bases; unmatched junction nucleotides: 3.

Sequencing used PBMCs or T cells enriched from blood (not recorded which). The receptor comes from a woman in her 40s with acute COVID-19. The gene calls are TRBV5-1 and TRBJ1-1; 7 bases align to TRBD1. The CDR3 loop reads CASSLDQGVTEAFF. CDR3 sequence (DNA): TGCGCCAGCAGCTTGGACCAGGGGGTCACTGAAGCTTTCTTT. The full variable domain, its missing parts supplied by reference TRBV5-1 and TRBJ1-1, is KAGVTQTPRYLIKTRGQQVTLSCSPISGHRSVSWYQQTPGQGLQFLFEYFSETQRNKGNFPGRFSGRQFSNSRSEMNVSTLELGDSALYLCASSLDQGVTEAFFGQGTRLTVV.